This T cell receptor (beta chain) was sequenced in a study of CD8 T cells in ankylosing spondylitis. Trimming cost V 2 bases and J 1 base; bases outside gene matches: 2. CDR1 LGHNA and CDR2 YSLEER come from the germline V gene. CDR3 length: 15 amino acids. Overall study results and limits: For ankylosing spondylitis blood, a TCR beta motif of 7 or 8 highly homologous variants appeared characteristic.

This clonotype has just a few counts. Its matching antigen is unknown. Each CDR3 protein is one row after TCRdb ran MiXCR on the 5' RACE reads. The data hold a few hundred thousand distinct CDR3 sequences, with 15% to 20% observed a single time. This TCR was sampled from a male donor with ankylosing spondylitis or in good health (not recorded which). The source material was blood, either unsorted or a sorted T cell fraction (not recorded which). The chain is built from TRBV4-3 and TRBJ2-3; 8 bases are a match to TRBD2. Here the CDR3 reads CASSQLAGRTDTQYF. The CDR3 nucleotides read TGCGCCAGCAGCCAACTAGCGGGCCGCACAGATACGCAGTATTTT.